These T cell receptor beta chains were read from a single sample in a study of regulatory T cells in long-lasting Graves disease. One entry per CDR3 protein results from TCRdb running MiXCR on the multiplex PCR reads. The sample records 300,000 to 450,000 distinct CDR3 sequences, roughly 15% being singletons. Sequences were derived from peripheral blood mononuclear cells (PBMCs), sampled at new diagnosis, from a patient treated with antithyroid drugs. The source is a female donor with Graves disease. CDR3s include the opening cysteine and the closing phenylalanine or tryptophan. A D gene is named only where the DNA matches it firmly. For some rows the clone size is stated as once, few or many, or as a class when expanded; others skip it.

size	V	D	J	DNA	CDR3
many	TRBV29-1	TRBD1	TRBJ1-1	TGCAGCGTTGAAGATCTTACCCTACACCCGGGACAGGGGGCGAGGAACACTGAAGCTTTCTTT	CSVEDLTLHPGQGARNTEAFF
many	TRBV28	NA	TRBJ2-7	TGTGCCAGCAGTTTATCACCCGGGGGAACCTACGAGCAGTACTTC	CASSLSPGGTYEQYF
NA	TRBV6-1	TRBD1	TRBJ1-1	TGTGCCAGCAGACTGGCCAGGGGGAGCATGAACACTGAAGCTTTCTTT	CASRLARGSMNTEAFF
many	TRBV5-1	NA	TRBJ1-2	TGTGCCAGCAGCCCGGTGGCTTCTAACTATGGCTACACCTTC	CASSPVASNYGYTF
many	TRBV11-2	NA	TRBJ1-5	TGTGCCAGCAGCTCGGCAGAGAGCAATCAGCCCCAGCATTTT	CASSSAESNQPQHF
many	TRBV6-1	NA	TRBJ2-7	TGTGCCAGCAGTACGGGACTCTGGGTCCGGAACAGTGCTTTCGAGCAGTACTTC	CASSTGLWVRNSAFEQYF
NA	TRBV2	NA	TRBJ1-2	TGTGCCATTAGGTGGTGGGGCTACACCTTC	CAIRWWGYTF
many	TRBV2	NA	TRBJ1-1	TGTGCCAGCAAGGAGGGTTCATACACTGAAGCTTTCTTT	CASKEGSYTEAFF
few	TRBV5-1	NA	TRBJ1-5	TGCGCCAGCAGCTTGGAGGGTGGTGGCAATCAGCCCCAGCATTTT	CASSLEGGGNQPQHF
many	TRBV7-6	TRBD1	TRBJ2-7	TGTGCCAGCAGCCGATCCGGACAGGCCGAGCAGTACTTC	CASSRSGQAEQYF
NA	TRBV20-1	TRBD2	TRBJ2-7	TGCAGTGGGGAGGCTAGCGGGAGCACCTACGAGCGGTACTTC	CSGEASGSTYERYF
many	TRBV20-1	NA	TRBJ2-7	TGCAGTGCTAGACTTACCGGGACCACCTACGAGCAGTACTTC	CSARLTGTTYEQYF
many	TRBV7-3	TRBD2	TRBJ2-2	TGTGCCAGCAGCTTAACGGGAGGGCCTTTGGAAACCGGGGAGCTGTTTTTT	CASSLTGGPLETGELFF
many	TRBV11-2	TRBD2	TRBJ2-2	TGTGCCAGCAGGTGGCTACCACTAGCGGACACCGGGGAGCTGTTTTTT	CASRWLPLADTGELFF
few	TRBV25-1	NA	TRBJ2-6	TGTGCCAGCAGTGTCGGGGACGGAGTTTCTGGGGCCAACGTCCTGACTTTC	CASSVGDGVSGANVLTF
many	TRBV7-2	NA	TRBJ1-1	TGTGCCAGCAGCCCCCTCCCGGACACTGAAGCTTTCTTT	CASSPLPDTEAFF
many	TRBV9	NA	TRBJ1-2	TGTGCCAGCAGCCCCCGCAACTCTAACTATGGCTACACCTTC	CASSPRNSNYGYTF
NA	TRBV20-1	NA	TRBJ1-1	TGCAGTGCCTCGGAGACTGAAGCTTTCTTT	CSASETEAFF
NA	TRBV6-2/TRBV6-3	NA	TRBJ2-2	TGTGCCAGCAGGAAACAGGGCAACACCGGGGAGCTGTTTTTT	CASRKQGNTGELFF
many	TRBV7-9	TRBD1	TRBJ2-3	TGTGCCAGCAGCGCCAGACAGGGGGCGGAAAGCACAGATACGCAGTATTTT	CASSARQGAESTDTQYF
many	TRBV12-3/TRBV12-4	NA	TRBJ2-1	TGTGCCAGCAGTTTCGCGGACAGTTTCAATGAGCAGTTCTTC	CASSFADSFNEQFF
NA	TRBV11-3	NA	TRBJ2-1	TGTGCCAGCAGCTCCATGTCCGGGAATGAGCAGTTCTTC	CASSSMSGNEQFF
many	TRBV2	TRBD1	TRBJ1-1	TGTGCCAGCAACAGGGGCACTGAAGCTTTCTTT	CASNRGTEAFF
many	TRBV7-9	NA	TRBJ1-1	TGTGCCAGCAGCGCCTTGGTGAGGGGGGAGAACACTGAAGCTTTCTTT	CASSALVRGENTEAFF
few	TRBV6-1	TRBD1	TRBJ1-5	TGTGCCAGCAGTACAGGGGCCTTGCATCAGCCCCAGCATTTT	CASSTGALHQPQHF
many	TRBV11-1	NA	TRBJ1-2	TGTGCCAGCAGCGGCGATACGAATCGATATGGCTACACCTTC	CASSGDTNRYGYTF
many	TRBV20-1	NA	TRBJ2-3	TGCAGTGCTAGAGTTGGGGGACCGGAAGATACGCAGTATTTT	CSARVGGPEDTQYF
NA	TRBV29-1	NA	TRBJ1-2	TGCAGCGCCGGAAAAATCAGGGATGGGTATGGCTACACCTTC	CSAGKIRDGYGYTF
many	TRBV5-5	TRBD2	TRBJ2-7	TGTGCCAGCAGCTTGGCGACTAGCTTCCCCGGACCCTACGAGCAGTACTTC	CASSLATSFPGPYEQYF
NA	TRBV5-4	NA	TRBJ1-1	TGTGCCAGCAGCTTTAACAGGTGGAGTGGCACTGAAGCTTTCTTT	CASSFNRWSGTEAFF
many	TRBV3-1	NA	TRBJ2-5	TGTGCCACAACCGGAGACCTACAAGAGACCCAGTACTTC	CATTGDLQETQYF
many	TRBV12-3/TRBV12-4	NA	TRBJ1-1	TGTGCCAGCGGTACCTGGGATGAAGCTTTCTTT	CASGTWDEAFF
many	TRBV2	TRBD2	TRBJ2-1	TGTGCCAGCAGTGGGAGGCTAGCGGGGGGGTGGAATGAGCAGTTCTTC	CASSGRLAGGWNEQFF
many	TRBV24-1	TRBD1	TRBJ2-3	TGTGCCACCAGTGGATCAGGGGGAGCAGATACGCAGTATTTT	CATSGSGGADTQYF
NA	TRBV12-3/TRBV12-4	NA	TRBJ2-7	TGTGCCAGCAGTTTACGACAGCACTACGAGCAGTACTTC	CASSLRQHYEQYF
many	TRBV4-3	TRBD1	TRBJ1-1	TGCGCCAGCAGCCAAGCGGACAGGGGCACTGAAGCTTTCTTT	CASSQADRGTEAFF
many	TRBV12-5	TRBD1	TRBJ1-4	TGTGCTAGTGCCAGTACAGGGGGCAGTAGCGAAAAACTGTTTTTT	CASASTGGSSEKLFF
many	TRBV30	NA	TRBJ1-2	TGTGCCTGGAGTGACAGTAACGGCTACACCTTC	CAWSDSNGYTF
many	TRBV7-3	NA	TRBJ2-1	TGTGCCAGCAGCTCCGTGGTTCTCAGTGAGCAGTTCTTC	CASSSVVLSEQFF
many	TRBV20-1	NA	TRBJ2-5	TGCAGTGCTAGGGATCCGGGGGTATTTGGGGAGACCCAGTACTTC	CSARDPGVFGETQYF
NA	TRBV25-1	NA	TRBJ1-3	TGTGCCAGCCGACGGGGCTCTGGAAACACCATATATTTT	CASRRGSGNTIYF
many	TRBV27	TRBD2	TRBJ2-3	TGTGCCAGCAGTTTTGGACTAGGGGTAGATACGCAGTATTTT	CASSFGLGVDTQYF
few	TRBV30	NA	TRBJ1-5	TGTGCCTGGAGTGTACGTGTTGGAAGCAATCAGCCCCAGCATTTT	CAWSVRVGSNQPQHF
many	TRBV30	NA	TRBJ1-2	TGTGCCTGGAGTGTAGCCGCCGCGGGGGGCTACACCTTC	CAWSVAAAGGYTF
many	TRBV29-1	NA	TRBJ1-4	TGCAGCGTTGAGTGTAAGGTATCCGGGACTTCAACTAATGAAAAACTGTTTTTT	CSVECKVSGTSTNEKLFF
few	TRBV9	NA	TRBJ2-1	TGTGCCAGCAGCGGAGGATCTAGCATCGATGAGCAGTTCTTC	CASSGGSSIDEQFF
many	TRBV2	NA	TRBJ1-1	TGTGCCAGCAGTGAAGAGGGGTGGAGAACTGAAGCTTTCTTT	CASSEEGWRTEAFF
NA	TRBV5-4	TRBD2	TRBJ2-3	TGTGCCAGCAGGGGAGCGGGGGGGCCCCCGGGTACGCAGTATTTT	CASRGAGGPPGTQYF
NA	TRBV5-5	NA	TRBJ1-2	TGTGCCAGCAGCTTGAAGGGGTCGGATGGCTACACCTTC	CASSLKGSDGYTF
many	TRBV3-1	NA	TRBJ2-1	TGTGCCAGCAGCCTTCCCTCGGGCAGGGGAGACAATGAGCAGTTCTTC	CASSLPSGRGDNEQFF
NA	TRBV6-1	NA	TRBJ2-5	TGTGCCAGCAGACGATGGGGGCCGGGAGGAAGGCAAGAGACCCAGTACTTC	CASRRWGPGGRQETQYF
once	TRBV20-1	TRBD1	TRBJ1-3	TGCAGTGCTGTGGGACAGGCCGCGGGAAACACCATATATTTT	CSAVGQAAGNTIYF
many	TRBV3-1	TRBD1	TRBJ1-1	TGTGCCAGCAGCCAAGCCGGAGGAGGGGGCGGGAACACTGAAGCTTTCTTT	CASSQAGGGGGNTEAFF
many	TRBV12-3/TRBV12-4	TRBD1	TRBJ2-7	TGTGCCAGCAGATTGGGACCCAGGGGGTACGAGCAGTACTTC	CASRLGPRGYEQYF
many	TRBV27	NA	TRBJ2-3	TGTGCCAGCAGTTCCCCCACAGATACGCAGTATTTT	CASSSPTDTQYF
many	TRBV11-2	NA	TRBJ2-7	TGTGCCAGCAGCGGCCTACGTCCCCTTGCCTACGAGCAGTACTTC	CASSGLRPLAYEQYF
many	TRBV6-2/TRBV6-3	NA	TRBJ1-4	TGTGCCAGCAGTTACACGTTTGGACTGAATGAAAAACTGTTTTTT	CASSYTFGLNEKLFF